This T cell receptor beta chain appears in the sequencing data of a study of spatial heterogeneity in lung cancer. The CDR3 runs 12 residues. The ends were cut back, 8 bases at V and 7 bases at J, with 12 bases in the middle. On each TCR cDNA molecule, a unique molecular identifier was present. MiXCR was run by TCRdb on the 5' RACE reads, yielding one entry per CDR3 protein. This sample has about 35,000 distinct CDR3 sequences, with 2.5% to 3.5% found just once. The time point was: sample taken at primary tumor resection. In each case, whole RNA from tumor, nontumor lung or frozen PBMC was sequenced unsorted. This clonotype was detected many times.

The sample was normal lung tissue next to the tumor, taken at surgery. The chain combines TRBV12-3 or TRBV12-4 with TRBJ2-1; D is unresolved. The clonotype originates from a male donor with early-stage non-small cell lung cancer. The CDR3 DNA reads TGTGCCAGCTCCCTTGGGTATAATGAGCAGTTCTTC. This encodes CASSLGYNEQFF.